This is a list of T cell receptor beta chains from one sample in a study of tumor-infiltrating lymphocytes in localized non-small cell lung cancer. Clones were sequenced by immunoSEQ multiplex PCR, and TCRdb holds only the in-frame ones, with some missing. The repertoire consists of thousands of clones, with around 77% occurring once and the leading ten covering roughly 5%. Sequences were obtained from lung tumor tissue. The receptors shown here come from a human donor with non-small cell lung cancer. CDR3s include the opening cysteine and the closing phenylalanine or tryptophan. Fields, in order: D gene, clone size, V gene, J gene, CDR3 protein, CDR3 DNA. The D gene is left open where the match is weak. Clone size appears in some rows only: once, few, many, or a class for an expanded clone.

>TRBD2|few|TRBV19|TRBJ2-1
CASSKIAGGGLNEQFF
TGTGCCAGTAGCAAGATAGCGGGAGGAGGGTTGAATGAGCAGTTCTTC
>.|.|TRBV11-3|TRBJ1-5
CASSLDHPWDGNQPQHF
TGTGCCAGCAGCTTAGACCATCCCTGGGACGGGAATCAGCCCCAGCATTTT
>.|.|TRBV9|TRBJ2-3
CASSALGVDTQYF
TGTGCCAGCAGCGCCCTGGGGGTAGATACGCAGTATTTT
>.|.|TRBV4-1|TRBJ2-2
CASSQVGGPGELFF
TGCGCCAGCAGCCAAGTCGGGGGCCCCGGGGAGCTGTTTTTT
>TRBD2|.|TRBV29-1|TRBJ2-3
CSVCFPGLAGTGGTDTQYF
TGCAGCGTTTGCTTTCCGGGACTAGCGGGGACGGGGGGCACAGATACGCAGTATTTT
>TRBD1|.|TRBV29-1|TRBJ2-5
CSVEAPDRGETQYF
TGCAGCGTTGAAGCCCCGGACAGGGGCGAGACCCAGTACTTC
>.|once|TRBV9|TRBJ1-1
CASSVAEGTTEAFF
TGTGCCAGCAGCGTAGCTGAGGGAACCACTGAAGCTTTCTTT
>.|.|TRBV7-2|TRBJ1-1
CASRPGQGRTGAFF
TGTGCCAGCAGACCAGGGCAGGGGCGCACCGGGGCTTTCTTT
>.|few|TRBV11-2|TRBJ1-4
CASSLGSSGGQGEKLFF
TGTGCCAGCAGCTTAGGGTCGAGTGGGGGGCAGGGTGAAAAACTGTTTTTT
>.|few|TRBV6-5|TRBJ2-1
CASSFTATDYNEQFF
TGTGCCAGCAGTTTCACCGCGACAGATTACAATGAGCAGTTCTTC
>.|few|TRBV19|TRBJ1-2
CASRRGRSGYTF
TGTGCCAGTAGGAGGGGCAGGAGCGGCTACACCTTC
>TRBD1|.|TRBV19|TRBJ1-3
CASSISTGTGNTIYF
TGTGCCAGTAGTATTTCGACAGGGACTGGAAACACCATATATTTT
>.|.|TRBV5-4|TRBJ1-2
CASSLGHGYTF
TGTGCCAGCAGCTTGGGGCATGGCTACACCTTC
>.|.|TRBV7-2|TRBJ1-2
CASSLVPRGYSYGYTF
TGTGCCAGCAGCTTAGTCCCGAGAGGGTACAGCTATGGCTACACCTTC
>.|.|TRBV19|TRBJ2-1
CASGNWRREQFF
TGTGCCAGCGGTAACTGGAGACGTGAGCAGTTCTTC
>.|.|TRBV7-9|TRBJ2-7
CARGSGYEQYF
TGTGCGCGCGGGTCGGGCTACGAGCAGTACTTC
>TRBD1|.|TRBV4-3|TRBJ1-2
CASSQDLGGTAYLYGYTF
TGCGCCAGCAGCCAAGATTTGGGAGGGACAGCGTATCTCTATGGCTACACCTTC
>TRBD2|.|TRBV4-3|TRBJ2-3
CASSLRTSGRKGSDTQYF
TGCGCCAGCAGCCTTCGGACTAGCGGGAGGAAGGGGTCAGATACGCAGTATTTT
>TRBD1|.|TRBV5-1|TRBJ1-2
CASSGDPGTGGGYTF
TGCGCCAGCAGCGGGGACCCCGGGACAGGGGGAGGCTACACCTTC
>TRBD1|.|TRBV11-3|TRBJ1-1
CASSLVGTGLNTEAFF
TGTGCCAGCAGCTTAGTGGGGACAGGATTGAACACTGAAGCTTTCTTT
>.|.|TRBV6-5|TRBJ2-1
CASSGTHNEQFF
TGTGCCAGCAGCGGGACTCACAATGAGCAGTTCTTC
>.|few|TRBV10-3|TRBJ1-6
CAISVSKGESYNSPLHF
TGTGCCATCAGTGTCTCGAAGGGGGAGTCCTATAATTCACCCCTCCACTTT
>.|.|TRBV9|TRBJ1-2
CASSAPIGSGYTF
TGTGCCAGCAGCGCCCCAATAGGGAGCGGCTACACCTTC
>TRBD2|.|TRBV4-3|TRBJ2-4
CASSQVAGANIQYF
TGCGCCAGCAGCCAAGTAGCGGGAGCGAACATTCAGTACTTC
>.|.|TRBV4-3|TRBJ2-1
CASSQAGGRDEQFF
TGCGCCAGCAGCCAAGCAGGAGGGCGTGATGAGCAGTTCTTC
>.|.|TRBV10-1|TRBJ2-3
CASKGIGQYF
TGCGCCAGCAAGGGAATTGGGCAGTATTTT
>TRBD2|.|TRBV4-2|TRBJ2-1
CASSQDWRGGNEQFF
TGTGCCAGCAGCCAAGATTGGCGGGGGGGTAATGAGCAGTTCTTC
>.|.|TRBV7-2|TRBJ2-7
CASSRGWGGAFYEQYF
TGTGCCAGCAGCCGTGGGTGGGGGGGCGCCTTCTACGAGCAGTACTTC
>TRBD1|once|TRBV27|TRBJ1-5
CASSLYWGQDGFNSNQPQHF
TGTGCCAGCAGTTTATACTGGGGACAGGACGGATTTAATAGCAATCAGCCCCAGCATTTT
>TRBD2|.|TRBV6-1|TRBJ2-4
CASSENGRRNIQYF
TGTGCCAGCAGTGAAAACGGGAGGAGAAACATTCAGTACTTC
>.|.|TRBV5-8|TRBJ1-2
CASTDTGLAVYGYTF
TGTGCCAGCACCGACACAGGCCTAGCGGTCTATGGCTACACCTTC
>TRBD2|.|TRBV28|TRBJ2-3
CASSLAGAGTDTQYF
TGTGCCAGCAGTTTAGCGGGAGCCGGCACAGATACGCAGTATTTT
>.|.|TRBV28|TRBJ2-3
CASRYTGPPDTQYF
TGTGCCAGCAGGTATACAGGCCCCCCAGATACGCAGTATTTT
>TRBD2|.|TRBV7-2|TRBJ2-3
CASSPGTSPTQYF
TGTGCCAGCAGCCCCGGGACTAGCCCCACGCAGTATTTT
>.|.|TRBV12-5|TRBJ1-1
CASSSRGNTEAFF
TGTGCTAGTTCGTCGCGTGGGAACACTGAAGCTTTCTTT
>.|.|TRBV9|TRBJ1-3
CASSVGWGEAGNTIYF
TGTGCCAGCAGCGTAGGTTGGGGAGAAGCTGGAAACACCATATATTTT
>.|.|TRBV28|TRBJ1-4
CASSLSRDAEEEKLFF
TGTGCCAGCAGTTTATCCCGGGACGCCGAAGAAGAAAAACTGTTTTTT
>TRBD2|.|TRBV6-5|TRBJ2-5
CASSSPRTSEETQYF
TGTGCCAGCAGTTCCCCACGGACTAGCGAAGAGACCCAGTACTTC
>.|.|TRBV4-3|TRBJ1-3
CASSQDAGSGNTIYF
TGCGCCAGCAGCCAAGATGCTGGGTCTGGAAACACCATATATTTT
>TRBD1|few|TRBV9|TRBJ2-7
CASSATGANYEQYF
TGTGCCAGCAGCGCGACAGGGGCAAACTACGAGCAGTACTTC
>.|.|TRBV5-1|TRBJ1-3
CASSFTASSGNTIYF
TGCGCCAGCAGCTTTACAGCCTCCTCTGGAAACACCATATATTTT
>TRBD2|.|TRBV7-2|TRBJ2-1
CASSRTGGTTSGNDNEQFF
TGTGCCAGCAGCCGGACAGGAGGGACGACTAGCGGGAACGACAATGAGCAGTTCTTC
>TRBD1|.|TRBV19|TRBJ1-4
CASSMSETGGSEKLFF
TGTGCCAGTAGTATGAGTGAAACAGGGGGCTCTGAAAAACTGTTTTTT
>TRBD2|few|TRBV4-2|TRBJ2-7
CASSQGTSGYEQYF
TGTGCCAGCAGCCAAGGGACTAGCGGCTACGAGCAGTACTTC
>.|.|TRBV7-2|TRBJ2-7
CASSRTGTRSYEQYF
TGTGCCAGCAGCCGCACGGGGACGAGAAGCTACGAGCAGTACTTC
>TRBD2|.|TRBV12-5|TRBJ2-1
CASGLGLAGVDEQFF
TGTGCTAGTGGATTGGGACTAGCGGGAGTGGATGAGCAGTTCTTC
>.|.|TRBV29-1|TRBJ1-6
CSVAEREGSPLHF
TGCAGCGTTGCAGAACGGGAAGGTTCACCCCTCCACTTT
>.|few|TRBV19|TRBJ2-1
CASSMPGNEQFF
TGTGCCAGTAGTATGCCGGGCAATGAGCAGTTCTTC
>.|.|TRBV14|TRBJ2-4
CASSQAYGAAKNIQYF
TGTGCCAGCAGCCAAGCCTACGGAGCAGCCAAAAACATTCAGTACTTC
>.|.|TRBV7-2|TRBJ2-2
CASSSGLLLRGELFF
TGTGCCAGCAGCTCGGGATTGCTACTCCGCGGGGAGCTGTTTTTT
>.|.|TRBV11-2|TRBJ1-4
CASSLGTSNEKLFF
TGTGCCAGCAGCCTGGGGACTTCAAATGAAAAACTGTTTTTT
>.|.|TRBV18|TRBJ2-6
CASSPQGTGANVLTF
TGTGCCAGCTCACCTCAGGGTACCGGGGCCAACGTCCTGACTTTC
>.|.|TRBV7-2|TRBJ2-3
CASSIVALGTDTQYF
TGTGCCAGCAGCATAGTGGCACTAGGCACAGATACGCAGTATTTT
>.|.|TRBV9|TRBJ1-4
CASSVAPEATNEKLFF
TGTGCCAGCAGCGTAGCCCCCGAGGCAACTAATGAAAAACTGTTTTTT